This TCR beta chain was retrieved from a study of T-cell memory formation after mild COVID-19 (TCRdb year 2021). In the study overall: TCR sequence clusters from the two donors were found to be largely donor specific. Longitudinal TCRalpha and TCRbeta repertoire sequencing tracked T-cell clones expanding and contracting after mild COVID-19 in two donors. Two young, previously healthy adult volunteers made up the cohort, one male and one female. On the study overall, not on this receptor specifically: Some responding clones were detected in pre-infection memory, which suggested that pre-existing cross-reactive memory T cells had joined the SARS-CoV-2 response. Contracting CD4+ clones were located mainly in the CM and EM memory subsets, whereas CD8+ clones were found to be enriched in EMRA. SARS-CoV-2 specificity of the second-wave clones peaking on day 37 was not confirmed. Only two mild cases were covered by the study, and larger cohorts that include severe cases with pre-infection samples were considered necessary. Clones that contracted from day 15 to 85 showed balanced CD4/CD8 phenotypes, whereas a second wave of clones that expanded from day 15 to 37 leaned towards CD4+.

As concerns this clonotype: Its antigen remains unidentified. The input lacks base qualities; no much larger clone sits a single base away.

Ficoll-Paque density gradient centrifugation was used to isolate PBMCs. TCRdb records Illumina NovaSeq 6000 as the sequencer. Using 5'RACE with constant-segment primers, TCRalpha and TCRbeta cDNA libraries were constructed, with sample barcodes and unique molecular identifiers added in the process. RNA was extracted from every sample with Trizol reagent. The libraries were amplified in two PCR steps, and the second step added a second sample barcode and Illumina TruSeq adapters. Sequencing of libraries was performed on an Illumina NovaSeq with 2 x 150 bp paired-end reads. The authors' analysis ran thus. Reads were demultiplexed and collapsed into UMI-guided consensus sequences with migec v1.2.7. Using mixcr v2.1.11, the UMI consensuses were aligned to TRA and TRB V and J templates and assembled into clonotypes. A clonotype was counted as expanded or contracted only when both edgeR and NoisET called the clonotype significant, with the noise models trained on biological replicates. edgeR calls used a false discovery rate-adjusted p below 0.01 and a log2 fold-change threshold of 1. As an exploratory analysis of dynamics, max-normalized trajectories of the 1000 most abundant clonotypes were examined with PCA combined with hierarchical clustering. The CD4 or CD8 phenotype of responding clones was assigned using the separately sequenced CD4+ and CD8+ repertoires. TCRdb reworked the public reads: Q25 trimming with fastp, MiXCR clone assembly, productive beta chains retained. Rows with one shared CDR3 protein collapse into an entry with the most common genes and DNA. Here the V and J calls rest on TCRdb's processing, not on the authors' analysis. The sample contains about 340,000 distinct CDR3 sequences, around 15% of them found a single time. Approximately 20% of the sample is in the top ten clones.

The receptor was isolated from a man aged 18 to 30 who had mild COVID-19 (a few samples of this study predate the infection). The sample titles of this study are shuffled in the database, so cell type and time point are left out; the donor was told from shared clones. The sample comprised PBMCs or a T cell subset sorted from them (not recorded which).

The CDR3 in this case is CASSLRLAELSYEQYF. The nucleotide sequence is TGTGCCAGCAGCTTAAGGCTAGCGGAGCTCTCCTACGAGCAGTACTTC. The sequence is built from TRBV7-9 and TRBJ2-7, and 7 junction bases match TRBD2. Relative to germline, V is missing 2 bases and J is missing 0 bases, with 7 bases of the junction outside any gene match. The CDR3 sequence holds 16 residues, the cysteine and phenylalanine included. Left in the record is the CDR3 DNA by itself, 48 bases read in frame from the first base. For CDR1 and CDR2, the germline V gene (reference sequence) lists SEHNR and FQNEAQ.